This is a list of T cell receptor beta chains from one sample in a study of T cells in Graves' hyperthyroidism and ophthalmopathy. Each CDR3 protein is one row after TCRdb ran MiXCR on the multiplex PCR reads. The repertoire holds around 540,000 distinct CDR3 sequences, with roughly 15% as singletons. Sequencing input: blood. All receptors derive from a woman aged 25 to 45 with Graves' ophthalmopathy. The CDR3 runs from the conserved cysteine through the conserved F or W. The order of the fields is CDR3 length, clone size, V gene, J gene, CDR3 protein. Clone size, where shown, is once, few, many, or a class for clones that have expanded.

CDR3 length: 16; clone size: many; V gene: TRBV11-3; J gene: TRBJ2-1; CDR3 protein: CASSLDFSGDYNEQFF
CDR3 length: 18; clone size: many; V gene: TRBV7-2; J gene: TRBJ2-3; CDR3 protein: CASSPSGKRGQPGDTQYF
CDR3 length: 14; clone size: many; V gene: TRBV7-2; J gene: TRBJ2-5; CDR3 protein: CASSPDRVRETQYF
CDR3 length: 13; clone size: many; V gene: TRBV20-1; J gene: TRBJ1-2; CDR3 protein: CSAQVPPFGGYTF
CDR3 length: 15; clone size: .; V gene: TRBV28; J gene: TRBJ2-3; CDR3 protein: CASWRDGLMADTQYF
CDR3 length: 15; clone size: few; V gene: TRBV14; J gene: TRBJ2-3; CDR3 protein: CASSPWVQAGDTQYF
CDR3 length: 12; clone size: many; V gene: TRBV28; J gene: TRBJ1-1; CDR3 protein: CASLDINTEAFF
CDR3 length: 14; clone size: few; V gene: TRBV6-2/TRBV6-3; J gene: TRBJ1-1; CDR3 protein: CASSPPPSYTEAFF
CDR3 length: 14; clone size: many; V gene: TRBV20-1; J gene: TRBJ1-2; CDR3 protein: CSARDPGGNYGYTF
CDR3 length: 15; clone size: many; V gene: TRBV18; J gene: TRBJ2-7; CDR3 protein: CASSDRDRPSYEQYF
CDR3 length: 14; clone size: many; V gene: TRBV20-1; J gene: TRBJ2-5; CDR3 protein: CSARVSGTQETQYF
CDR3 length: 16; clone size: many; V gene: TRBV6-2/TRBV6-3; J gene: TRBJ2-7; CDR3 protein: CASSQTRDGSSYEQYF
CDR3 length: 14; clone size: .; V gene: TRBV20-1; J gene: TRBJ2-7; CDR3 protein: CSARDVQSSYEQYF
CDR3 length: 16; clone size: many; V gene: TRBV28; J gene: TRBJ2-2; CDR3 protein: CASSLWGTGKVGELFF
CDR3 length: 16; clone size: many; V gene: TRBV15; J gene: TRBJ2-1; CDR3 protein: CATSRDRGSSYNEQFF
CDR3 length: 14; clone size: few; V gene: TRBV20-1; J gene: TRBJ2-2; CDR3 protein: CSALAGDVAGELFF
CDR3 length: 15; clone size: .; V gene: TRBV9; J gene: TRBJ2-5; CDR3 protein: CASSDGTGVYGTQYF
CDR3 length: 16; clone size: .; V gene: TRBV28; J gene: TRBJ2-5; CDR3 protein: CASRLMETSGEETQYF
CDR3 length: 15; clone size: many; V gene: TRBV6-2/TRBV6-3; J gene: TRBJ2-7; CDR3 protein: CASSSPSGSSYEQYF
CDR3 length: 14; clone size: .; V gene: TRBV4-1; J gene: TRBJ2-2; CDR3 protein: CASSQEGRTGELFF
CDR3 length: 15; clone size: few; V gene: TRBV7-7; J gene: TRBJ2-3; CDR3 protein: CASSSGLGSTDTQYF
CDR3 length: 13; clone size: .; V gene: TRBV14; J gene: TRBJ2-7; CDR3 protein: CASNWGRAYEQYF
CDR3 length: 14; clone size: many; V gene: TRBV18; J gene: TRBJ2-3; CDR3 protein: CASSTGTLSDTQYF
CDR3 length: 16; clone size: many; V gene: TRBV12-3/TRBV12-4; J gene: TRBJ2-2; CDR3 protein: CASSRLGPTNTGELFF
CDR3 length: 17; clone size: .; V gene: TRBV6-1; J gene: TRBJ2-3; CDR3 protein: CASSFGLAGTITDTQYF
CDR3 length: 17; clone size: few; V gene: TRBV9; J gene: TRBJ2-3; CDR3 protein: CASSMGGTRPGTDTQYF
CDR3 length: 13; clone size: many; V gene: TRBV27; J gene: TRBJ2-7; CDR3 protein: CASSLARIHEQYF
CDR3 length: 15; clone size: few; V gene: TRBV20-1; J gene: TRBJ1-5; CDR3 protein: CSAPGAIWGNQPQHF
CDR3 length: 17; clone size: .; V gene: TRBV19; J gene: TRBJ2-1; CDR3 protein: CASSIGTSGSLGNEQFF
CDR3 length: 13; clone size: .; V gene: TRBV20-1; J gene: TRBJ2-4; CDR3 protein: CSARSGAENIQYF
CDR3 length: 18; clone size: many; V gene: TRBV27; J gene: TRBJ2-1; CDR3 protein: CASSLLYGGTGDGDEQFF
CDR3 length: 11; clone size: many; V gene: TRBV30; J gene: TRBJ2-3; CDR3 protein: CAWSTSDTQYF
CDR3 length: 17; clone size: few; V gene: TRBV9; J gene: TRBJ2-7; CDR3 protein: CASSARRVGQGVYEQYF
CDR3 length: 13; clone size: .; V gene: TRBV12-3/TRBV12-4; J gene: TRBJ1-2; CDR3 protein: CASSYGRSYGYTF
CDR3 length: 16; clone size: many; V gene: TRBV30; J gene: TRBJ2-7; CDR3 protein: CAWNRQWTGHMYEQYF
CDR3 length: 15; clone size: few; V gene: TRBV10-3; J gene: TRBJ1-1; CDR3 protein: CAISGDRGPSTEAFF
CDR3 length: 14; clone size: .; V gene: TRBV29-1; J gene: TRBJ2-7; CDR3 protein: CTLTSSGKKDEQYF
CDR3 length: 19; clone size: many; V gene: TRBV4-2; J gene: TRBJ2-5; CDR3 protein: CASSQRSHLRGEGGETQYF
CDR3 length: 14; clone size: many; V gene: TRBV2; J gene: TRBJ2-5; CDR3 protein: CASTVRNPQETQYF
CDR3 length: 15; clone size: many; V gene: TRBV28; J gene: TRBJ1-1; CDR3 protein: CASSPHLVLNTEAFF
CDR3 length: 16; clone size: many; V gene: TRBV4-3; J gene: TRBJ2-3; CDR3 protein: CASSQEVGRAEDTQYF
CDR3 length: 15; clone size: many; V gene: TRBV20-1; J gene: TRBJ2-2; CDR3 protein: CSAPRQGGNTGELFF
CDR3 length: 17; clone size: many; V gene: TRBV28; J gene: TRBJ1-1; CDR3 protein: CASRYSLGDYSNTEAFF
CDR3 length: 15; clone size: few; V gene: TRBV28; J gene: TRBJ2-3; CDR3 protein: CASTQAGARGDTQYF